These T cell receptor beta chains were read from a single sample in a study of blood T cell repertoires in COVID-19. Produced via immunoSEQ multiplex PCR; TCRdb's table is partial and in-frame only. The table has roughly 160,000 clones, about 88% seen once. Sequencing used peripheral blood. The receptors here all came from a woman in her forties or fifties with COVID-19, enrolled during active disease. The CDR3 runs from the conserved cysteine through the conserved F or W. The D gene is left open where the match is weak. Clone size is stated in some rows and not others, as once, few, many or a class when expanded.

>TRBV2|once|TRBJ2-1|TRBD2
CASSPYSGGTYNEQFF
TGTGCCAGCAGCCCTTATAGCGGGGGCACCTACAATGAGCAGTTCTTC
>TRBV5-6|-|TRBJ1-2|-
CASSPEMNYGYTF
TGTGCCAGCAGCCCGGAGATGAACTATGGCTACACCTTC
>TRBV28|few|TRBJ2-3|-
CASREFTDTQYF
TGTGCCAGCCGGGAGTTCACAGATACGCAGTATTTT
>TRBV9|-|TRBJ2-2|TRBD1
CASSVMFATGGSGELFF
TGTGCCAGCAGCGTAATGTTCGCGACAGGGGGCTCCGGGGAGCTGTTTTTT
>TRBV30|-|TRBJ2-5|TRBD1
CAWRGQGTRETQYF
TGTGCCTGGAGGGGACAGGGTACGCGGGAGACCCAGTACTTC
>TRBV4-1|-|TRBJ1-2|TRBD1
CASSQDQGQGNYGYTF
TGCGCCAGCAGCCAAGATCAGGGACAGGGCAACTATGGCTACACCTTC
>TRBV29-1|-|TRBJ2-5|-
CSVLEGGETQYF
TGCAGCGTTCTTGAGGGAGGAGAGACCCAGTACTTC
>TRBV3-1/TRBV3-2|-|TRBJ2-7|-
CASSPRQAGEQYF
TGTGCCAGCAGCCCGCGACAGGCCGGGGAGCAGTACTTC
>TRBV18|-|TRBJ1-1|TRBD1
CASYGQGGMNTEAFF
TGTGCCAGCTATGGACAGGGGGGCATGAACACTGAAGCTTTCTTT
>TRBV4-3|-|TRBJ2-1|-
CASSDGSSSYNEQFF
TGCGCCAGCAGCGACGGGTCGAGCTCCTACAATGAGCAGTTCTTC
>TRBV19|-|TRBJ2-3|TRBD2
CASTVAGAFSTDTQYF
TGTGCCAGTACGGTAGCGGGGGCTTTCTCCACAGATACGCAGTATTTT
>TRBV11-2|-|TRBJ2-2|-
CASSPTTNTGELFF
TGTGCCAGCAGCCCTACTACGAACACCGGGGAGCTGTTTTTT
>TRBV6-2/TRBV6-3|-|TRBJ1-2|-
CASSLSAGGGTGYTF
TGTGCCAGCAGCCTCTCGGCGGGAGGGGGTACTGGCTACACCTTC
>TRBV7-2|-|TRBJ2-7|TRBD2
CASSLVFAGGSYEQYF
TGTGCCAGCAGCTTGGTTTTCGCGGGGGGTTCCTACGAGCAGTACTTC
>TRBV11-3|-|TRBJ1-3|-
CASSQGNTIYF
TGTGCCAGCAGCCAAGGAAACACCATATATTTT
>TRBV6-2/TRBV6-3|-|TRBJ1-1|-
CASSYGGLGTEAFF
TGTGCCAGCAGTTACGGGGGGTTAGGCACTGAAGCTTTCTTT
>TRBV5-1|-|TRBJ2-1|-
CASSSTGVMNEQFF
TGCGCCAGCAGCTCCACGGGGGTGATGAATGAGCAGTTCTTC
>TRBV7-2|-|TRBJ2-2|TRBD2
CASSLVAGGPTGELFF
TGTGCCAGCAGCTTAGTTGCGGGGGGCCCCACCGGGGAGCTGTTTTTT
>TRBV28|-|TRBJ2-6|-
CASSFWAGANVLTF
TGTGCCAGCAGTTTTTGGGCAGGGGCCAACGTCCTGACTTTC
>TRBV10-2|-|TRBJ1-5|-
CASSESGSNQPQHF
TGCGCCAGCAGTGAATCCGGGAGCAATCAGCCCCAGCATTTT
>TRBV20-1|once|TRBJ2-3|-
CSAAGTQYF
TGCAGTGCCGCGGGGACGCAGTATTTT
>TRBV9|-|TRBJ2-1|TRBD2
CASSLTGGIYNEQFF
TGTGCCAGCAGCCTCACGGGGGGAATATACAATGAGCAGTTCTTC
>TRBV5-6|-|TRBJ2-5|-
CASSRGHQQETQYF
TGTGCCAGCAGCCGGGGACACCAACAAGAGACCCAGTACTTC
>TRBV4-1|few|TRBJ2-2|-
CASSQDRLGAGELFF
TGCGCCAGCAGCCAAGATCGGCTGGGAGCGGGGGAGCTGTTTTTT
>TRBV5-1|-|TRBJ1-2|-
CASSFLTGNGYTF
TGCGCCAGCAGCTTTCTGACTGGAAATGGCTACACCTTC
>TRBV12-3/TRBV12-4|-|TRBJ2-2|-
CASSSQEAGELFF
TGTGCCAGCAGTTCCCAGGAGGCCGGGGAGCTGTTTTTT
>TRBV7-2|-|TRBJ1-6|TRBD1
CASSLSPTGGGSPLHF
TGTGCCAGCAGCTTATCCCCAACAGGGGGAGGTTCACCCCTCCACTTT
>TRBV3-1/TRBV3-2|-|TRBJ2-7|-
CASSQGRVSYEQYF
TGTGCCAGCAGCCAGGGCCGCGTTAGTTACGAGCAGTACTTC
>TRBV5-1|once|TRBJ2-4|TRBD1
CASSPRTGGALNIQYF
TGCGCCAGCAGCCCCCGGACAGGGGGTGCCCTAAACATTCAGTACTTC
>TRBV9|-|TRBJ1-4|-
CASSVEQSNEKLFF
TGTGCCAGCAGCGTAGAACAGTCTAATGAAAAACTGTTTTTT
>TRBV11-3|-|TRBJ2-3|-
CASSFRAGPTDTQYF
TGTGCCAGCAGCTTCCGGGCAGGGCCCACAGATACGCAGTATTTT
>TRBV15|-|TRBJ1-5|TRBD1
CATSREATGGNSNQPQHF
TGTGCCACCAGCAGAGAGGCGACAGGGGGTAATAGCAATCAGCCCCAGCATTTT
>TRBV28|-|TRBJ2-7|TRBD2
CASSLSSGGPSSYEQYF
TGTGCCAGCAGTTTGAGTAGCGGGGGCCCCAGCTCCTACGAGCAGTACTTC
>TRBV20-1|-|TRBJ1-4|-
CSARVVEKLFF
TGCAGTGCTAGAGTTGTAGAAAAACTGTTTTTT
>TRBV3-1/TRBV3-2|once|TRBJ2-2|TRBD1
CASSQRGQVDTGELFF
TGTGCCAGCAGCCAAAGGGGACAGGTAGACACCGGGGAGCTGTTTTTT
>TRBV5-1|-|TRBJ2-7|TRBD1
CASSLASRDRGYEQYF
TGCGCCAGCAGCTTGGCGTCCCGGGACAGGGGTTACGAGCAGTACTTC
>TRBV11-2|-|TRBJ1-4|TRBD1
CASSHLRDSTEKLFF
TGTGCCAGCAGCCATTTAAGGGACAGCACCGAAAAACTGTTTTTT
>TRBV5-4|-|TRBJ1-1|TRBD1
CASSLQGSGTEAFF
TGTGCCAGCAGCTTACAGGGGTCGGGGACTGAAGCTTTCTTT
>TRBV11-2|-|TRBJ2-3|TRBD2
CASSLVAGGPDTQYF
TGTGCCAGCAGCTTAGTTGCGGGGGGGCCAGATACGCAGTATTTT
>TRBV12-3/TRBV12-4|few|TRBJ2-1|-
CASNFGLHNEQFF
TGTGCCAGCAACTTTGGGCTTCACAATGAGCAGTTCTTC
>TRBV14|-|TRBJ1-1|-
CASSQSYEAFF
TGTGCCAGCAGCCAATCCTATGAAGCTTTCTTT
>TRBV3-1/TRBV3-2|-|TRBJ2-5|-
CASSQDSGGETQYF
TGTGCCAGCAGCCAAGATAGTGGCGGAGAGACCCAGTACTTC
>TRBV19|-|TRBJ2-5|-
CASKPSGGNGVETQYF
TGTGCCAGTAAACCCTCCGGGGGAAATGGCGTAGAGACCCAGTACTTC
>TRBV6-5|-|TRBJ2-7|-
CASSKLGMDEQCF
TGTGCCAGCAGTAAACTCGGGATGGACGAGCAGTGCTTC
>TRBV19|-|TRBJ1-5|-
CASTPGPFSGNQPQHF
TGTGCCAGTACTCCGGGTCCCTTCTCCGGCAATCAGCCCCAGCATTTT
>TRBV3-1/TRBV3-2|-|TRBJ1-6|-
CASSREAGNSPLHF
TGTGCCAGCAGCCGCGAAGCGGGGAATTCACCCCTCCACTTT
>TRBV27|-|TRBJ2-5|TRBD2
CASSESGGGETQYF
TGTGCCAGCAGCGAGAGCGGGGGAGGAGAGACCCAGTACTTC
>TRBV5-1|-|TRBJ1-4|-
CASSLGGQTTNEKLFF
TGCGCCAGCAGCTTGGGAGGACAGACAACTAATGAAAAACTGTTTTTT
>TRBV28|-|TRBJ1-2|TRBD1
CASSSGTGNYGYTF
TGTGCCAGCAGCTCTGGGACAGGGAACTATGGCTACACCTTC
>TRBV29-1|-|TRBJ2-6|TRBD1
CSVRGGRQGASSGANVLTF
TGCAGCGTCCGAGGTGGGAGACAGGGGGCAAGCTCTGGGGCCAACGTCCTGACTTTC
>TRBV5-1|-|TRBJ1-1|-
CASSYGGGTEAFF
TGCGCCAGCAGCTATGGGGGAGGCACTGAAGCTTTCTTT
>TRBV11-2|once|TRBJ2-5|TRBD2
CASSPGASGAETQYF
TGTGCCAGCAGCCCAGGGGCTAGCGGGGCAGAGACCCAGTACTTC
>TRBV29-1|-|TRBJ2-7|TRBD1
CSVERTGKGDEQYF
TGCAGCGTGGAGCGGACAGGGAAAGGCGACGAGCAGTACTTC